Listed below are T cell receptor beta chains from one sample, sequenced in a study of T cell changes during pregnancy in multiple sclerosis. The method was immunoSEQ multiplex PCR; TCRdb's version includes in-frame clones alone and lacks a portion of them. The sample has over 90,000 clones; almost 95% are singletons. The source was peripheral blood, collected after pregnancy. The origin of the receptors is a female donor with multiple sclerosis, enrolled in a pregnancy study. The CDR3 runs from the conserved cysteine through the conserved F or W. A D gene is named only where the DNA matches it firmly. Size is omitted from some rows. Given values are once, few, many or a class for expanded clones.

j_call v_call d_call clone_size cdr3_nt cdr3_aa
TRBJ1-1 TRBV19 TRBD1 NA TGTGCCAGTAGTGACCTCGGGACAGGGGAGGAGGGAGCTTTCTTT CASSDLGTGEEGAFF
TRBJ1-1 TRBV27 NA NA TGTGCCAGCAGTTTATTTAGGGGAGGTCAGGCTTTCTTT CASSLFRGGQAFF
TRBJ1-6 TRBV30 NA NA TGTGCCTGGAGCTTCGTGGACATGGAGAATTCACCCCTCCACTTT CAWSFVDMENSPLHF
TRBJ1-5 TRBV7-2 NA NA TGTGCCAGCAGTATATCCAGGGTGCGCAATCAGCCCCAGCATTTT CASSISRVRNQPQHF
TRBJ1-1 TRBV29-1 NA NA TGCAGCGTTGGTACTTTCATGAACACTGAAGCTTTCTTT CSVGTFMNTEAFF
TRBJ2-1 TRBV19 TRBD2 NA TGTGCCAGTAGGCCTTCGGCGGGGGACTACAATGAGCAGTTCTTC CASRPSAGDYNEQFF
TRBJ2-1 TRBV28 TRBD2 once TGTGCCAGCAGTCCAACCACCATCCTGGGACTAGCGGTACCGAATGAGCAGTTCTTC CASSPTTILGLAVPNEQFF
TRBJ2-7 TRBV5-4 TRBD1 NA TGTGCCAGCAGCTCGACAGGGAATCACGAGCAGTACTTC CASSSTGNHEQYF
TRBJ2-4 TRBV4-2 TRBD2 NA TGTGCCAGCAGCCCACTAGCGGGAGGGAGTGACATTCAGTACTTC CASSPLAGGSDIQYF
TRBJ2-1 TRBV5-1 NA NA TGCGCCAGCAGCTCCAGGGAGGCCCAGTTCTTC CASSSREAQFF
TRBJ2-1 TRBV10-1 TRBD2 NA TGCGCCAGCAGCGGGGGACTAGCAGACTCCTACAATGAGCAGTTCTTC CASSGGLADSYNEQFF
TRBJ1-2 TRBV5-4 NA NA TGTGCCAGCAGTTCGCGGGTTCTTAACTATGGCTACACCTTC CASSSRVLNYGYTF
TRBJ2-1 TRBV12-5 TRBD1 NA TGTGCTAGTGGTCACGGGACAGGGGGCCCTGAGCAGTTCTTC CASGHGTGGPEQFF
TRBJ1-5 TRBV19 TRBD1 NA TGTGCCAGTAGTATAGATTCCAGACCGGGACAGGGGGCCAGTCAGCCCCAGCATTTT CASSIDSRPGQGASQPQHF
TRBJ2-3 TRBV2 TRBD2 NA TGTGCCAGCAGGGAAACTAGCGCTCCCACAGATACGCAGTATTTT CASRETSAPTDTQYF
TRBJ2-7 TRBV7-2 NA NA TGTGCCAGCAGCTTAAGGTCTTTAGCGGACCCCTACGAGCAGTACTTC CASSLRSLADPYEQYF
TRBJ1-2 TRBV9 NA NA TGTGCCAGCAGCCAGGTGGGGGGCTATGGCTACACCTTC CASSQVGGYGYTF
TRBJ1-2 TRBV7-9 NA NA TGTGCCAGCAGCTCTTATGGACAAGACCATGGCTACACCTTC CASSSYGQDHGYTF
TRBJ1-2 TRBV5-1 NA NA TGCGCCAGCAGAGCCGAGACGCTAGGTAGCTACACCTTC CASRAETLGSYTF
TRBJ2-7 TRBV2 TRBD1 NA TGTGCCAGCAGAGAACAGGGGGCACTAAACGAGCAGTACTTC CASREQGALNEQYF
TRBJ2-1 TRBV4-1 TRBD1 NA TGCGCCAGCAGCCCTGGACAGGGGGCGCCGAATGAGCAGTTCTTC CASSPGQGAPNEQFF
TRBJ2-1 TRBV4-1 TRBD2 NA TGCGCCAGCAGCCAAGATAGAAGCGGGGGGTACAATGAGCAGTTCTTC CASSQDRSGGYNEQFF
TRBJ1-3 TRBV7-6 NA NA TGTGCCAGCAGCCCTGTACAGGGAAGGGGAAACACCATATATTTT CASSPVQGRGNTIYF
TRBJ1-5 TRBV9 NA NA TGTGCCAGCAGCACTAACTTAGATAGCAATCAGCCCCAGCATTTT CASSTNLDSNQPQHF
TRBJ2-7 TRBV9 NA NA TGTGCCAGCAGCGTAAGCTCGATAGGGGACGAGCAGTACTTC CASSVSSIGDEQYF
TRBJ2-5 TRBV19 NA NA TGTGCCAGTAGTCCGCGGGGAGGGACATTAGAGACCCAGTACTTC CASSPRGGTLETQYF
TRBJ2-5 TRBV19 NA NA TGTGCCAGTGAGGGGACACAACAAGAGACCCAGTACTTC CASEGTQQETQYF
TRBJ2-5 TRBV5-4 TRBD2 NA TGTGCCAGCAGCTTGGCCGGGGGGTTCGAGACCCAGTACTTC CASSLAGGFETQYF
TRBJ1-3 TRBV28 NA once TGTGCCAGCAGTGAAGGTGGACTCTCTGGAAACACCATATATTTT CASSEGGLSGNTIYF
TRBJ2-7 TRBV4-1 TRBD1 NA TGCGCCAGCAGCCAATGGACAGGGGGGTACGAGCAGTACTTC CASSQWTGGYEQYF
TRBJ1-2 TRBV4-1 TRBD1 NA TGCGCCAGCACCCCCAGGGACAGGGGCATCGAACGGTCCGGCTACACCTTC CASTPRDRGIERSGYTF
TRBJ2-2 TRBV2 TRBD2 NA TGTGCCAGCAGTGAGTCCCTAGCGGGGGGTGACACCGGGGAGCTGTTTTTT CASSESLAGGDTGELFF
TRBJ2-2 TRBV6-1 TRBD2 NA TGTGCCAGCAGTGAAGCTTACGGGGTGCGGAGCGGGAGGGCCACCGGGGAGCTGTTTTTT CASSEAYGVRSGRATGELFF
TRBJ2-7 TRBV5-1 TRBD1 NA TGCGCCAGCAGCCCCAGGACAGGGACCTACGAGCAGTACTTC CASSPRTGTYEQYF
TRBJ2-1 TRBV28 NA NA TGTGCCAGCAGTTCTCCGGGACTTACGGGTACATACAATGAGCAGTTCTTC CASSSPGLTGTYNEQFF
TRBJ1-4 TRBV4-2 TRBD1 NA TGTGCCAGCAGCCCGACAAAAGGGACAGAAGAAAAACTGTTTTTT CASSPTKGTEEKLFF
TRBJ2-1 TRBV25-1 NA NA TGTGCCAGCAGTGAAGGTTTTCGCGGGGCATCCTACAATGAGCAGTTCTTC CASSEGFRGASYNEQFF
TRBJ2-7 TRBV2 TRBD2 NA TGTGCCACCTTATATAGCGGGAGCTACGAGCAGTACTTC CATLYSGSYEQYF
TRBJ1-1 TRBV29-1 NA NA TGCAGCGTTGAAGGCCTTACGGGGACTGAAGCTTTCTTT CSVEGLTGTEAFF
TRBJ2-3 TRBV7-3 TRBD2 NA TGTGCCAGCAGCTTACTAGCGGGGGGGCCGAGCACGCAGTATTTT CASSLLAGGPSTQYF
TRBJ2-6 TRBV5-1 TRBD1 NA TGCGCCAGCAGCGCAACAGGGGCTGGGGCCAACGTCCTGACTTTC CASSATGAGANVLTF
TRBJ2-5 TRBV5-1 NA NA TGCGCCAGCAGCTTGTCCTCGGAGACCCAGTACTTC CASSLSSETQYF
TRBJ2-7 TRBV7-2 TRBD1 NA TGTGCCAGCAGCTTAGGGGGGACAGCTTACGAGCAGTACTTC CASSLGGTAYEQYF
TRBJ2-2 TRBV6-5 NA NA TGTGCCAGCAGTGGCCGGGGTTCCGGGGAGCTGTTTTTT CASSGRGSGELFF
TRBJ2-3 TRBV7-8 TRBD2 NA TGTGCCAGCAGCCCGCGTCCCCGGGAGCGGGAGGGTACTATGTATACGCAGTATTTT CASSPRPREREGTMYTQYF
TRBJ2-7 TRBV7-8 NA once TGTGCCAGCAGCTTAGCTGGGCTAGCGTACGAGCAGTACTTC CASSLAGLAYEQYF
TRBJ2-3 TRBV7-2 NA NA TGTGCCAGCAGCTTAGCGCGGGAAGATACGCAGTATTTT CASSLAREDTQYF
TRBJ1-3 TRBV5-1 NA NA TGCGCCAGCAGCAATACTCTGCGAAACACCATATATTTT CASSNTLRNTIYF
TRBJ1-2 TRBV5-1 NA NA TGCGCCAGCAGCTTGGGCTCCGGGAAATCTAACTATGGCTACACCTTC CASSLGSGKSNYGYTF
TRBJ2-2 TRBV19 NA NA TGTGCCAGTAGTATTGGAGGGGCTTCCACCGGGGAGCTGTTTTTT CASSIGGASTGELFF
TRBJ2-4 TRBV5-1 TRBD1 NA TGCGCCAGCAGCTTCGGACAGGGTCGAGCCAAAAACATTCAGTACTTC CASSFGQGRAKNIQYF
TRBJ2-1 TRBV7-6 NA once TGTGCCAGCAGCCACGGAGGAGTAGTGGTCTACAATGAGCAGTTCTTC CASSHGGVVVYNEQFF
TRBJ1-5 TRBV18 NA once TGTGCCAGCTCACCAGGGCAGGGGCTTGTGGGCAATCAGCCCCAGCATTTT CASSPGQGLVGNQPQHF